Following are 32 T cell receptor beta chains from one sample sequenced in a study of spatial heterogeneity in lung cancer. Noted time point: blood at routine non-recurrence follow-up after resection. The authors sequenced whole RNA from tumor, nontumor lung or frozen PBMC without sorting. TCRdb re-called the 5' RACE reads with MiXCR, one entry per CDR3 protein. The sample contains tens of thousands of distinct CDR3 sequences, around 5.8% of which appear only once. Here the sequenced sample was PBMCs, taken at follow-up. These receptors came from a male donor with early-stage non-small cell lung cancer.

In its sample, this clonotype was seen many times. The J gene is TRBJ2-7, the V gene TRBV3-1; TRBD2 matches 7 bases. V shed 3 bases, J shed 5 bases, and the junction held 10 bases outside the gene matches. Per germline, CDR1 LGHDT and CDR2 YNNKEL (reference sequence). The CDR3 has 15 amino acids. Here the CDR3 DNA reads TGTGCCAGCAGCCATGCTTCGGGGAGGGCCCACGAGCAGTACTTC. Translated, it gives CASSHASGRAHEQYF.

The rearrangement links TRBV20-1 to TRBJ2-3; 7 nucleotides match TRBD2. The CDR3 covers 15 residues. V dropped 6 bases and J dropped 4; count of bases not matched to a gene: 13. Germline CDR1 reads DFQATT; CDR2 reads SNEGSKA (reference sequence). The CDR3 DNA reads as TGCAGTGCAATCCTCGCAGGGAGGGCCCCAGATACGCAGTATTTT. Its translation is CSAILAGRAPDTQYF.

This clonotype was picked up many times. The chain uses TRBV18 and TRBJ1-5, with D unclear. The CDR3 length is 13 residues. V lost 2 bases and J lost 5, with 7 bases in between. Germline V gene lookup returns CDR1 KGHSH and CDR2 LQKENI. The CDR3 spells CASSPGVDQPQHF. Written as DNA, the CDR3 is TGTGCCAGCTCACCAGGGGTGGATCAGCCCCAGCATTTT.

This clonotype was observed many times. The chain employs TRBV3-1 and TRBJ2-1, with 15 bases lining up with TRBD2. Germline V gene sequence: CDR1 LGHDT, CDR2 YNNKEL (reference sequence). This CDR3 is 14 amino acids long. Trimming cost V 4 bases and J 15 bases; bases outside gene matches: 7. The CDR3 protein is CASSPGLAGGHRFF. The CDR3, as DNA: TGTGCCAGCAGCCCGGGACTAGCGGGAGGCCACCGGTTCTTC.

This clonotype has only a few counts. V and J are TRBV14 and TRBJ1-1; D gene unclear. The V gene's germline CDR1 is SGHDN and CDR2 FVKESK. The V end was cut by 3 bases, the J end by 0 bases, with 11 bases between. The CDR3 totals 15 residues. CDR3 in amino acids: CASSHQEGMNTEAFF. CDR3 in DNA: TGTGCCAGCAGCCACCAGGAGGGAATGAACACTGAAGCTTTCTTT.

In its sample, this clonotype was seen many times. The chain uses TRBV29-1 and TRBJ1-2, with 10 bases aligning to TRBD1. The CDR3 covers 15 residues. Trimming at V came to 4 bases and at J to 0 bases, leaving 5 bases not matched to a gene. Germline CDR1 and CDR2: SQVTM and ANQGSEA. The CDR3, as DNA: TGCAGCGTTGGGGACAGGGGCCTAGCTAACTATGGCTACACCTTC. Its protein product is CSVGDRGLANYGYTF.

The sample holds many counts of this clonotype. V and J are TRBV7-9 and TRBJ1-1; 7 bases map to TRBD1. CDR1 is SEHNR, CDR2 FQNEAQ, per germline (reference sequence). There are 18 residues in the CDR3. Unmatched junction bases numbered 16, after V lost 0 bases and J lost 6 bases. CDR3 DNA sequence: TGTGCCAGCAGCTTAGCAGGGGGCACAGGGTCCTCCTACCCTGAAGCTTTCTTT. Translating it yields CASSLAGGTGSSYPEAFF.

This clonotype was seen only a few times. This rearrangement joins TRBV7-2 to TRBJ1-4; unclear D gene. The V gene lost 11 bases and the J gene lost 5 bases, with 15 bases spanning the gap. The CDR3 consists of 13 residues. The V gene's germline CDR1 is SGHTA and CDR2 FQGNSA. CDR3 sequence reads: CASRRVPNEKLFF. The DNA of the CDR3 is TGTGCCTCCAGGAGGGTCCCGAATGAAAAACTGTTTTTT.

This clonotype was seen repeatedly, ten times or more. As DNA, the CDR3 is TGTGCCACCAAGGCACCCGGGACAGGCCACAATGAGCAGTTCTTC. Amino acids: CATKAPGTGHNEQFF. The chain has TRBV15 and TRBJ2-1; the match to TRBD1 covers 8 bases. With 7 bases clipped from V and 5 bases from J, the junction kept 10 bases outside the gene matches. The germline V gene has CDR1 LNHNV and CDR2 YYDKDF (reference sequence). The CDR3 runs 15 residues. Drawing the rest from reference TRBV15 and TRBJ2-1, the complete variable domain is DAMVIQNPRYQVTQFGKPVTLSCSQTLNHNVMYWYQQKSSQAPKLLFHYYDKDFNNEADTPDNFQSRRPNTSFCFLDIRSPGLGDTAMYLCATKAPGTGHNEQFFGPGTRLTVL.

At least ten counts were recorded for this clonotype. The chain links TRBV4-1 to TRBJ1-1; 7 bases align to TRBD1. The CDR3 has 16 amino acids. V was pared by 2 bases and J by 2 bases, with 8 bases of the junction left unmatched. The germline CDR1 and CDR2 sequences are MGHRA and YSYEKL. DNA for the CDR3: TGCGCCAGCAGCCAAATCCGGGACAGCCACAACACTGAAGCTTTCTTT. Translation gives CASSQIRDSHNTEAFF.

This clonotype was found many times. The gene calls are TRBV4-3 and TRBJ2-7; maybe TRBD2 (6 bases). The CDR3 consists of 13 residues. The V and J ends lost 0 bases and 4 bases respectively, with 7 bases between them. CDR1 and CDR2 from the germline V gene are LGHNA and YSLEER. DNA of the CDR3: TGCGCCAGCAGCCAAGAGGGGGGATACGAGCAGTACTTC. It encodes CASSQEGGYEQYF.

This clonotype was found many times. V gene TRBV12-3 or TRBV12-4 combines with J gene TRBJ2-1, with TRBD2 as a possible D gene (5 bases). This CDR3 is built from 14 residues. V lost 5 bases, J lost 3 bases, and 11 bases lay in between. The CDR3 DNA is TGTGCCAGCAGTCCAAACCGGGGCTACAATGAGCAGTTCTTC. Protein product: CASSPNRGYNEQFF.

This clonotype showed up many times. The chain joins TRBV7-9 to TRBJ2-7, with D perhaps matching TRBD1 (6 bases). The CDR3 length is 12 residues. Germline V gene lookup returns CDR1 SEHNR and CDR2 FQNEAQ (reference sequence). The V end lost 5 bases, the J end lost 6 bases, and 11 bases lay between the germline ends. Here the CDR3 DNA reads TGTGCCAGCAGCGCATCAGGGGTCGAGCAGTACGTC. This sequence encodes CASSASGVEQYV.

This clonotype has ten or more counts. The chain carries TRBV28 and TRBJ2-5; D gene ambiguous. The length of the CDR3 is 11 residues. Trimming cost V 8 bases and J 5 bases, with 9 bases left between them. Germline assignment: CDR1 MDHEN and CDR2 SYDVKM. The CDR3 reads CASGYPETQYF. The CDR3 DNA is TGTGCCAGCGGGTATCCGGAGACCCAGTACTTC.

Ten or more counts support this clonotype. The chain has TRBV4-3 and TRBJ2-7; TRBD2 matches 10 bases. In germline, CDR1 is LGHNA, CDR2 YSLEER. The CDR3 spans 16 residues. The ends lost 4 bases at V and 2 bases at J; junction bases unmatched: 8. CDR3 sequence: CASSPNERGGTYEQYF. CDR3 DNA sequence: TGCGCCAGCAGCCCTAATGAGCGGGGGGGCACCTACGAGCAGTACTTC.

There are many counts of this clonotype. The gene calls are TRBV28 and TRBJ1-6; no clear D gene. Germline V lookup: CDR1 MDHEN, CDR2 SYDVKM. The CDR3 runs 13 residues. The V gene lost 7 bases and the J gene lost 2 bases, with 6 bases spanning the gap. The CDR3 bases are TGTGCCAGCACCCGCCCCTATAATTCACCCCTCCACTTT. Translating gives CASTRPYNSPLHF.

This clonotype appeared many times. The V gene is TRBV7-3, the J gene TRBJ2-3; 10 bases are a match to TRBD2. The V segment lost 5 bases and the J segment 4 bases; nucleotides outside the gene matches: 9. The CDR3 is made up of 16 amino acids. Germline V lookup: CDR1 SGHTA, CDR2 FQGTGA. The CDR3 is CASSPRLAGAADTQYF. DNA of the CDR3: TGTGCCAGCAGCCCTCGGCTAGCGGGGGCGGCAGATACGCAGTATTTT.

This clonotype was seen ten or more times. The CDR3 coding sequence is TGTGCCAGCAGCGTAGAATCTCGGGTCACCGGGGAGCTGTTTTTT. Its protein is CASSVESRVTGELFF. The chain has TRBV9 and TRBJ2-2; D gene unclear. Trimming left V 0 bases short and J 4 bases short, with 10 bases between. Germline V gives CDR1 SGDLS, CDR2 YYNGEE. CDR3 size: 15 residues.

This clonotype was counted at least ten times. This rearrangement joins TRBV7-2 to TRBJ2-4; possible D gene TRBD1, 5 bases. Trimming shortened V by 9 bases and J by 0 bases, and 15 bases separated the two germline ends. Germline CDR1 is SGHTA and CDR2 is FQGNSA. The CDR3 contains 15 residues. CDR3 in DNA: TGTGCCAGTACCCCGGACAAACTAGCCAAAAACATTCAGTACTTC. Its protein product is CASTPDKLAKNIQYF.

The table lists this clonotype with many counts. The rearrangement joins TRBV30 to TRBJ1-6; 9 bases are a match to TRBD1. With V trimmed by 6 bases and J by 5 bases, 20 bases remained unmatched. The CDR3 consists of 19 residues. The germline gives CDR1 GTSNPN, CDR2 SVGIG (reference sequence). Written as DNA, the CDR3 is TGTGCCTGCAACTCCGGGACAGGGTTTGGCTGGAACAATAATTCACCCCTCCACTTT. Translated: CACNSGTGFGWNNNSPLHF.

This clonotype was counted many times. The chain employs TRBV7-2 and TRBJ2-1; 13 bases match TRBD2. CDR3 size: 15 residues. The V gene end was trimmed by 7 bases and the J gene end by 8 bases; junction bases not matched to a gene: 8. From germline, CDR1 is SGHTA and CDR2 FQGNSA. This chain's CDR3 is CASNRLAGGMDEQFF. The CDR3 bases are TGTGCCAGCAACCGACTAGCGGGGGGTATGGATGAGCAGTTCTTC.

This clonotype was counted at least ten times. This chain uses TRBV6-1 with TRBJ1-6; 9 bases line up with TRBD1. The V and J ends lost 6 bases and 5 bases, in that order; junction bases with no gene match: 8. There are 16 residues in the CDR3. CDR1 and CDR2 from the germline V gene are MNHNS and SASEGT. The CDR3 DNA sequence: TGTGCCAGCAGGGCCCGGGACAGGGCCGATAATTCACCCCTCCACTTT. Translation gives CASRARDRADNSPLHF.

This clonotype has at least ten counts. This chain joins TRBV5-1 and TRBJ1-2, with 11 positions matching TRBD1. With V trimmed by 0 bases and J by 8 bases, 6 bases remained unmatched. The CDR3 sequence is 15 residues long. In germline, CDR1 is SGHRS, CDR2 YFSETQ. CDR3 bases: TGCGCCAGCAGCTTGGCCTCGGGACAGGGGGAAGGCTACACCTTC. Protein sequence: CASSLASGQGEGYTF.

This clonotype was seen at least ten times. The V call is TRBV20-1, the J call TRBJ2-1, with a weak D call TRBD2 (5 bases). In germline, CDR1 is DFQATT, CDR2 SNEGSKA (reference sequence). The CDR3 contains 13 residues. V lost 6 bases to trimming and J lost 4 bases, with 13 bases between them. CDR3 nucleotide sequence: TGCAGTGCCAAGCTTGGCGGGTACAATGAGCAGTTCTTC. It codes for CSAKLGGYNEQFF.

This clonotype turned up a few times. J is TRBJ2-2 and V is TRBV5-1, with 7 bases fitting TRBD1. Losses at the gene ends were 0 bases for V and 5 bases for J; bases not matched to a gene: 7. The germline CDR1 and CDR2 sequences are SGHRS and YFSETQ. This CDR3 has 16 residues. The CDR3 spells CASSLGQGSWTGELFF. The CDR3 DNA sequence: TGCGCCAGCAGCTTGGGACAGGGTAGTTGGACCGGGGAGCTGTTTTTT.

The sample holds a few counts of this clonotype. CDR3 amino acids: CASRGGLAGFYEQYV. Here the CDR3 DNA reads TGTGCCAGCAGAGGGGGACTAGCGGGGTTTTACGAGCAGTACGTC. J is TRBJ2-7 and V is TRBV6-5; the match to TRBD2 covers 13 bases. The ends lost 6 bases at V and 4 bases at J; junction bases unmatched: 6. The CDR3 totals 15 residues. Germline CDR1 and CDR2: MNHEY and SVGAGI.

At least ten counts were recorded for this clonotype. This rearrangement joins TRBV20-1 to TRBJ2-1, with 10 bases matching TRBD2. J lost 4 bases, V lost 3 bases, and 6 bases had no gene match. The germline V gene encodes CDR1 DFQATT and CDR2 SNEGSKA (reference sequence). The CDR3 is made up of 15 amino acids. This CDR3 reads CSARKLAGLYNEQFF. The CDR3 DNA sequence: TGCAGTGCTAGGAAACTAGCGGGGCTATACAATGAGCAGTTCTTC.

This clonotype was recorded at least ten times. DNA of the CDR3: TGCAGTGCTAGCCGGGACACTAATCAGCCCCAGCATTTT. Translating gives CSASRDTNQPQHF. The V call is TRBV20-1, the J call TRBJ1-5, with a tentative D call TRBD1 (6 bases). Trimming cost V 3 bases and J 4 bases, with 10 bases left between them. Germline V CDR1 and CDR2: DFQATT, SNEGSKA (reference sequence). The CDR3 has 13 residues.

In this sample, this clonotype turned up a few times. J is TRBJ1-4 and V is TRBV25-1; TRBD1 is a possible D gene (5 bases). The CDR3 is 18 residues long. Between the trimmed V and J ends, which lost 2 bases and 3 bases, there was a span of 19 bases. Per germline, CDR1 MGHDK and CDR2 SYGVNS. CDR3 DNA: TGTGCCAGCAGTGAACAAGTTGATATGTTACAGGCTAATGAAAAACTGTTTTTT. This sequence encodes CASSEQVDMLQANEKLFF.

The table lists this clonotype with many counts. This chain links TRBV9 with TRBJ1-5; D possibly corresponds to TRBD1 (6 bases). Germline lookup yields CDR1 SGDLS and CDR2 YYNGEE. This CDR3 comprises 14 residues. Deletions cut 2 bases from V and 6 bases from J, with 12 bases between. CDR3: CASSVGTSVQPQHF. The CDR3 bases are TGTGCCAGCAGCGTCGGGACATCGGTTCAGCCCCAGCATTTT.

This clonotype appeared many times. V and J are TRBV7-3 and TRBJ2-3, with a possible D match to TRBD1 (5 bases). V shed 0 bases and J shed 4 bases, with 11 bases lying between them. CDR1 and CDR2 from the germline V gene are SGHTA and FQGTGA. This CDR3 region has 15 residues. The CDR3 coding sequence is TGTGCCAGCAGCTTAACCGGCCAGGGCGCAGATACGCAGTATTTT. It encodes CASSLTGQGADTQYF. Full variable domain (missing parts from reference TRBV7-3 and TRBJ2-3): GAGVSQTPSNKVTEKGKYVELRCDPISGHTALYWYRQSLGQGPEFLIYFQGTGAADDSGLPNDRFFAVRPEGSVSTLKIQRTERGDSAVYLCASSLTGQGADTQYFGPGTRLTVL.

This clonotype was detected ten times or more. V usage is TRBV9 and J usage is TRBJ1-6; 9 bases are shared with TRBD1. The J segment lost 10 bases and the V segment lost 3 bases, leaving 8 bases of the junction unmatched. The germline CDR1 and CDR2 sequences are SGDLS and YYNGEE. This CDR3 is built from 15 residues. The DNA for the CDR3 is TGTGCCAGCAGCGCGGACAGGGGTATGTACTCACCCCTCCACTTT. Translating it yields CASSADRGMYSPLHF.